The clone carrying this T cell receptor (beta chain) has at least ten counts. Each CDR3 protein is one row after TCRdb ran MiXCR on the RT-PCR reads. The sample consists of around 700,000 distinct CDR3 sequences, 13% to 15% of them appearing once. The CDR3 sequence is 14 residues long. Germline V gives CDR1 SGHTA, CDR2 FQGNSA. V dropped 1 base and J dropped 0 bases, with 7 bases sitting between them. Sequenced sample: memory CD4+ T cells from blood. This clonotype was obtained from a female donor in good health, serving as a healthy control. The chain combines TRBV7-2 with TRBJ2-7, with D unresolved. CDR3: CASSLDVPSYEQYF. CDR3 nucleotides: TGTGCCAGCAGCTTAGATGTGCCCTCCTACGAGCAGTACTTC.